One and the same sample provided the 10 T cell receptor beta chains below, sequenced in a study of cytomegalovirus exposure and HLA in healthy donors. This table comes from immunoSEQ multiplex PCR, and its TCRdb copy is limited to in-frame clones, with some not included. The table has approximately 90,000 clones, 85% to 95% seen once. Material: PBMCs. Receptors were obtained from a woman aged 25 to 39 in good health and CMV-seropositive.

The rearrangement uses TRBV5-1 and TRBJ2-2, with 12 bases lining up with TRBD2. There are 17 residues in the CDR3. Germline V CDR1 and CDR2: SGHRS, YFSETQ. V shed 3 bases, J shed 5 bases, and the junction held 8 bases outside the gene matches. CDR3 region: CASSSPTSGRKTGELFF. CDR3 nucleotides: TGCGCCAGCAGCTCGCCAACTAGCGGGAGGAAGACCGGGGAGCTGTTTTTT.

The V gene is TRBV6-6, the J gene TRBJ1-3, with D possibly being TRBD1 (6 bases). V was trimmed by 2 bases and J by 2 bases, leaving 13 bases between them. CDR1 is MNHNY, CDR2 SVGAGI, per germline (reference sequence). CDR3 length equals 16 residues. The CDR3 sequence is CASSYPQGETGNTIYF. For the CDR3, the DNA is TGTGCCAGCAGTTACCCACAGGGCGAGACTGGAAACACCATATATTTT.

This chain joins TRBV28 and TRBJ2-5, with 12 bases aligning to TRBD2. The germline V gene encodes CDR1 MDHEN and CDR2 SYDVKM. Trimming removed 2 bases from V and 5 bases from J; junction bases left unmatched: 9. This CDR3 region has 17 residues. CDR3 loop: CASSLGSSGRAWETQYF. The CDR3 DNA follows: TGTGCCAGCAGTTTAGGGTCTAGCGGGAGGGCCTGGGAGACCCAGTACTTC. Full variable domain (remainder filled in from reference TRBV28 and TRBJ2-5): DVKVTQSSRYLVKRTGEKVFLECVQDMDHENMFWYRQDPGLGLRLIYFSYDVKMKEKGDIPEGYSVSREKKERFSLILESASTNQTSMYLCASSLGSSGRAWETQYFGPGTRLLVL.

The rearrangement joins TRBV28 to TRBJ2-7, with 9 bases matching TRBD1. The CDR3 is 16 residues long. J lost 2 bases, V lost 5 bases, and 10 bases had no gene match. Per germline, CDR1 MDHEN and CDR2 SYDVKM. The DNA for the CDR3 is TGTGCCAGCAGTACACTACCGGGACAGGGAACCTACGAGCAGTACTTC. Its protein product is CASSTLPGQGTYEQYF.

The chain carries TRBV5-4 and TRBJ2-4; 10 bases map to TRBD2. The CDR3 is made up of 20 amino acids. Per the germline V gene, CDR1 is SGHNT and CDR2 is YYREEE (reference sequence). Germline trimming cut 2 bases from V and 1 base from J; bases unmatched to any gene: 15. CDR3 in DNA: TGTGCCAGCAGCTTAATAGCGGGAGGAGGCCGGTCCCTGGCCAAAAACATTCAGTACTTC. It encodes CASSLIAGGGRSLAKNIQYF.

The V and J genes are TRBV5-4 and TRBJ2-7; 8 nucleotides line up with TRBD2. J was trimmed by 3 bases and V by 4 bases; bases with no gene match: 3. This CDR3 spans 13 amino acids. Germline V CDR1 and CDR2: SGHNT, YYREEE (reference sequence). CDR3 region: CASSPGGVYEQYF. The CDR3 nucleotides read TGTGCCAGCAGCCCGGGGGGGGTCTACGAGCAGTACTTC.

CDR3 region: CASSLRERRQINTGELFF. The CDR3 bases are TGCGCCAGCAGCTTGCGCGAGCGGCGACAAATTAACACCGGGGAGCTGTTTTTT. The chain joins TRBV5-1 to TRBJ2-2, with a tentative D call TRBD2 (5 bases). The CDR3 covers 18 residues. Trimming stripped 1 base from V and 2 bases from J, with 18 bases between. CDR1 SGHRS and CDR2 YFSETQ come from the germline V gene. Together with reference TRBV5-1 and TRBJ2-2, the CDR3 gives the full variable domain: KAGVTQTPRYLIKTRGQQVTLSCSPISGHRSVSWYQQTPGQGLQFLFEYFSETQRNKGNFPGRFSGRQFSNSRSEMNVSTLELGDSALYLCASSLRERRQINTGELFFGEGSRLTVL.

The genes are TRBV4-2 and TRBJ1-1; 7 bases are shared with TRBD1. This CDR3 comprises 15 residues. Germline CDR1 LGHNA, CDR2 YNFKEQ. J gave up 1 base and V 6 bases, and 8 bases lay outside the gene matches. The CDR3 spells CASRGLGQKNTEAFF. As DNA, the CDR3 is TGTGCCAGCAGAGGTTTGGGACAGAAGAACACTGAAGCTTTCTTT.

The chain joins TRBV15 to TRBJ1-5; TRBD1 might be the D (5 bases). The CDR3 extends over 15 amino acids. V was shortened by 5 bases and J by 2 bases, with 13 bases between the two germline ends. The germline V gene has CDR1 LNHNV and CDR2 YYDKDF (reference sequence). For the CDR3, the DNA is TGTGCCACCAGCCGACGTGGGGCAGGCAATCAGCCCCAGCATTTT. Translated: CATSRRGAGNQPQHF.

The chain links TRBV7-9 to TRBJ2-7; D is possibly TRBD1 (6 bases). The CDR3 length is 15 residues. CDR1 and CDR2 (germline): SEHNR, FQNEAQ (reference sequence). The V end lost 3 bases, the J end lost 5 bases, and 17 bases lay between the germline ends. This CDR3 is CASSFTATGLDEQYF. CDR3 nucleotides: TGTGCCAGCAGCTTTACCGCGACAGGTCTTGACGAGCAGTACTTC.